These T cell receptor beta chains were read from a single sample in a study of memory CD4+ T cells and cytomegalovirus serostatus. This table comes from immunoSEQ multiplex PCR, and its TCRdb copy is limited to in-frame clones, with some not included. The sample comprises about 60,000 clones, approximately 79% of which are singletons, and 0.82% rests with the top ten. Sequenced input: memory CD4+ T cells from blood. These receptors were taken from an adult in good health and CMV-seronegative. The CDR3 runs from the conserved cysteine through the conserved F or W.

J: TRBJ1-6; V: TRBV5-8; CDR3: CASSLGFAYNSPLHF
J: TRBJ1-2; V: TRBV7-9; CDR3: CASSLGTESYGYTF
J: TRBJ1-2; V: TRBV4-1; CDR3: CASSQIGTHGNYGYTF
J: TRBJ1-3; V: TRBV15; CDR3: CATSRDPGNTIYF
J: TRBJ1-1; V: TRBV5-4; CDR3: CASSSSGYTMNTEAFF
J: TRBJ2-3; V: TRBV2; CDR3: CASGTGATDTQYF
J: TRBJ2-1; V: TRBV6-5; CDR3: CASSSLSGRTYNEQFF
J: TRBJ2-1; V: TRBV7-2; CDR3: CASSLGGWAREQFF
J: TRBJ2-2; V: TRBV14; CDR3: CASSLSLDSASTGELFF
J: TRBJ1-1; V: TRBV27; CDR3: CASFGPGVKENTEAFF
J: TRBJ1-1; V: TRBV6-6; CDR3: CASRRLNTEAFF
J: TRBJ1-2; V: TRBV5-1; CDR3: CASRYWGEPPGTF
J: TRBJ2-1; V: TRBV2; CDR3: CASSENLALAGGDNEQFF
J: TRBJ2-7; V: TRBV30; CDR3: CACQGDSYEQYF
J: TRBJ1-5; V: TRBV28; CDR3: CASSLSGRSNQPQHF
J: TRBJ2-7; V: TRBV4-1; CDR3: CASSQESPGPYEQYF
J: TRBJ1-2; V: TRBV9; CDR3: CASSVAGVSGYTF
J: TRBJ2-1; V: TRBV5-1; CDR3: CASSLGGTSRSSYNEQFF
J: TRBJ1-5; V: TRBV5-6; CDR3: CASSSYRDDQPQHF
J: TRBJ2-5; V: TRBV27; CDR3: CASSPGSRAGTQYF
J: TRBJ2-7; V: TRBV10-1; CDR3: CASSESGFKDPRGVEQYF
J: TRBJ2-5; V: TRBV19; CDR3: CASSMGGLAGALETQYF
J: TRBJ2-7; V: TRBV6-6; CDR3: CASTTGNKNFDYEQYF
J: TRBJ2-7; V: TRBV5-5; CDR3: CASRQYEQYF
J: TRBJ1-1; V: TRBV5-4; CDR3: CASSLANRGNTEAFF
J: TRBJ2-1; V: TRBV5-1; CDR3: CASSVHLPDNEQFF
J: TRBJ2-3; V: TRBV7-9; CDR3: CASSLGSLAVTDTQYF
J: TRBJ2-7; V: TRBV19; CDR3: CASSISGKNEQYF
J: TRBJ2-5; V: TRBV5-1; CDR3: CASSHGTPETQYF
J: TRBJ2-7; V: TRBV5-4; CDR3: CASSLGGLAGITYEQYF
J: TRBJ2-7; V: TRBV28; CDR3: CASRAQGARYEQYF
J: TRBJ1-2; V: TRBV28; CDR3: CASSFGSPGNGYTF
J: TRBJ1-3; V: TRBV7-2; CDR3: CASSLGAQGRNTIYF
J: TRBJ1-3; V: TRBV7-8; CDR3: CASSFDINSGNTIYF
J: TRBJ1-5; V: TRBV21-1; CDR3: CASTGEGWSNQPQHF
J: TRBJ1-1; V: TRBV27; CDR3: CASSSAAVGAAEAFF
J: TRBJ1-4; V: TRBV15; CDR3: CATGDGTGIEKLFF
J: TRBJ1-6; V: TRBV28; CDR3: CASSFRLSYNSPLHF
J: TRBJ2-7; V: TRBV5-1; CDR3: CASSPGQAISYEQYF
J: TRBJ2-1; V: TRBV7-7; CDR3: CASSLAGAAYNEQFF
J: TRBJ2-2; V: TRBV21-1; CDR3: CASSKKHKPLTGELFF
J: TRBJ1-1; V: TRBV6-1; CDR3: CASSEWGQMNTEAFF
J: TRBJ1-2; V: TRBV6-5; CDR3: CASSYSYTGTTYGYTF
J: TRBJ2-7; V: TRBV13; CDR3: CASSLGSGATSEQYF
J: TRBJ1-1; V: TRBV5-8; CDR3: CASSPGDAGTEAFF
J: TRBJ2-1; V: TRBV30; CDR3: CAWSRQSNEQFF
J: TRBJ2-3; V: TRBV10-3; CDR3: CAISERQATDTQYF
J: TRBJ1-1; V: TRBV7-2; CDR3: CASGQGGTEAFF